The present T cell receptor beta chain was sequenced within a study of a mutant IDH1 vaccine in newly diagnosed glioma. About the study: Pretreatment consisted of radiotherapy, temozolomide, or both, with most receiving both. Study results and limitations: Changes in top peripheral clonotypes did not appear linked to pseudoprogression.

Regarding time point: week 5, during vaccination. Every single dose of the vaccine, 300 ug of mutant IDH1 20-mer peptide, came with topical imiquimod. Generated by immunoSEQ multiplex PCR, the TCRdb table keeps only in-frame clones and is missing some. This repertoire shows roughly 51,000 clones, 65% to 90% found once; its top ten account for over 3%. With respect to this clone: Its antigen is unknown.

The germline V gene encodes CDR1 MGHRA and CDR2 YSYEKL. This CDR3 region has 17 residues. V shed 4 bases and J shed 7 bases, with 20 bases lying between them. This sequence was found in a woman between 18 and 30 years old with glioma. Some clones in this sample may be carry-over from other donors' samples. The rearrangement joins TRBV4-1 to TRBJ2-6; possibly TRBD1 for D (5 bases). The specimen comprised PBMCs, sampled from a glioma patient whose treatment included an IDH1 peptide vaccine. CDR3 DNA sequence: TGCGCCAGCAGCCCCTTAGGGCAGGGTACCGGTGCCAACGTCCTGACTTTC. Protein product: CASSPLGQGTGANVLTF.